This entry lists 29 T cell receptor beta chains sequenced from one sample in a study of blood T cell repertoires in COVID-19. The protocol was immunoSEQ multiplex PCR, while the TCRdb copy is restricted to in-frame clones and leaves out a portion. The sample carries 130,000 or so clones, 75% to 90% recorded once. The specimen was peripheral blood. The receptors shown here come from a man between 65 and 85 years old with active or convalescent COVID-19.

This clone was detected once. The genes are TRBV3-1 (or the pseudogene TRBV3-2) and TRBJ2-5; 10 positions match TRBD2. Trimming removed 1 base from V and 0 bases from J; junction bases left unmatched: 14. The CDR3 totals 20 residues. Germline V lookup: CDR1 LGHDT, CDR2 YNNKEL (reference sequence). The CDR3 bases are TGTGCCAGCAGCCAAGGAAGGGCTAGCGGGAGCGCTTGGTACCAAGAGACCCAGTACTTC. Translated: CASSQGRASGSAWYQETQYF.

CDR3 nucleotides: TGCAGCGCTGGCGAGCCCGAGGCGGCTTTCTTT. This codes for CSAGEPEAAFF. This chain links TRBV29-1 with TRBJ1-1, with D unresolved. The CDR3 spans 11 residues. The germline gives CDR1 SQVTM, CDR2 ANQGSEA. Trimming cost V 7 bases and J 11 bases, with 17 bases left between them.

V gene TRBV28 combines with J gene TRBJ2-2; 7 bases align to TRBD2. The CDR3 is made up of 16 amino acids. V lost 6 bases and J lost 1; bases outside the gene matches: 8. CDR1 is MDHEN and CDR2 is SYDVKM in the germline V gene. This chain's CDR3 is CASSERGPGNTGELFF. CDR3 nucleotide sequence: TGTGCCAGCAGCGAGCGGGGCCCGGGGAACACCGGGGAGCTGTTTTTT.

The CDR3 protein is CASSFVGSGEETQYF. For the CDR3, the DNA is TGTGCCAGCAGCTTTGTAGGTTCGGGGGAAGAGACCCAGTACTTC. This chain links TRBV7-8 with TRBJ2-5, with D possibly being TRBD2 (6 bases). Trimming took off 3 bases at V and 3 bases at J, with 14 bases between the two ends. The V gene's germline CDR1 is SGHVS and CDR2 FQNEAQ. The CDR3 length is 15 residues.

This clone was detected only once. This chain links TRBV21-1 with TRBJ2-4; TRBD2 is the table's D call and was not checked against the DNA. TRBV21-1 corresponds to a pseudogene. CDR3 size: 16 residues. In DNA form, the CDR3 reads TGTGCCAGCAGCAAGGGGACTAGCGGGAGGGGGAGCATTCAGTACTTC. Translating it yields CASSKGTSGRGSIQYF.

The V call is TRBV13, the J call TRBJ1-4; 7 nucleotides agree with TRBD1. This CDR3 comprises 17 residues. Germline V gene lookup returns CDR1 PRHDT and CDR2 FYEKMQ (reference sequence). V lost 2 bases, J lost 0 bases, and 6 bases stayed unmatched. Here the CDR3 DNA reads TGTGCCAGCAGCTTAACCGTAGGGGGCGCAACTAATGAAAAACTGTTTTTT. Its translation: CASSLTVGGATNEKLFF.

V usage is TRBV27 and J usage is TRBJ1-1, with TRBD1 matching 7 bases. Germline values: CDR1 MNHEY, CDR2 SMNVEV (reference sequence). This CDR3 region has 15 residues. V lost 7 bases, J lost 1 base, and 9 bases stayed unmatched. The CDR3 region is CASTETGAKNTEAFF. The CDR3 bases are TGTGCCAGCACCGAAACAGGGGCCAAGAACACTGAAGCTTTCTTT.

The chain links TRBV11-2 to TRBJ1-5, with 7 nucleotides matching TRBD1. V trimming: 1 base; J trimming: 4 bases; junction bases outside the gene matches: 4. Germline-derived CDR1 and CDR2 are SGHAT and FQNNGV. The CDR3 extends over 15 amino acids. The CDR3 sequence: CASSLGGTANQPQHF. CDR3 coding DNA: TGTGCCAGCAGCTTAGGTGGGACAGCTAATCAGCCCCAGCATTTT.

This chain connects TRBV27 to TRBJ2-5, with 7 bases lining up with TRBD1. CDR1 is MNHEY, CDR2 SMNVEV, per germline (reference sequence). Unmatched junction bases numbered 3, after V lost 6 bases and J lost 2 bases. The CDR3 is 13 residues long. CDR3 DNA: TGTGCCAGCAGACCGGGACAGCAAGAGACCCAGTACTTC. Its protein product is CASRPGQQETQYF.

V is TRBV28 and J is TRBJ1-1; weak D call: TRBD1 (6 bases). Trimming took 7 bases from V and 8 from J, leaving 17 bases between them. CDR1 is MDHEN, CDR2 SYDVKM, per germline. The CDR3 has 13 residues. DNA for the CDR3: TGTGCCAGCATTCGGGGGGGGCGGTCGGAAGCTTTCTTT. It yields the protein CASIRGGRSEAFF.

J is TRBJ2-7 and V is TRBV24-1; 7 nucleotides align to TRBD1. The germline CDR1 and CDR2 sequences are KGHDR and SFDVKD. There are 18 residues in the CDR3. Losses at the gene ends were 5 bases for V and 3 bases for J; bases not matched to a gene: 18. CDR3 coding DNA: TGTGCCACCAGTGCGAATGACAGGGAGTCCCTCCAAGACTACGAGCAGTACTTC. Amino acid sequence: CATSANDRESLQDYEQYF.

As regards this clone: The junction does not match germline at one end; this may be a read error. V usage is TRBV13 and J usage is TRBJ2-7; 8 bases fit TRBD2. The germline V gene has CDR1 PRHDT and CDR2 FYEKMQ (reference sequence). This CDR3 region has 15 residues. This CDR3 reads CPPRAGGGLTYEQYF. In nucleotides, the CDR3 is TGCCCCCCCCGGGCCGGGGGGGGGCTAACCTACGAGCAGTACTTC.

The chain recombines TRBV5-4 with TRBJ2-7; maybe TRBD2 (5 bases). Germline loops: CDR1 SGHNT, CDR2 YYREEE (reference sequence). The V end lost 3 bases, the J end lost 3 bases, and 10 bases lay between the germline ends. The CDR3 runs 13 residues. CDR3 nucleotides: TGTGCCAGCAGCTCGCCCCGGGGCTACGAGCAGTACTTC. Encoded protein: CASSSPRGYEQYF.

The CDR3 is CASRLGTEGAPFF. CDR3 in DNA: TGTGCCAGCAGGCTTGGGACTGAGGGGGCGCCTTTCTTT. The chain combines TRBV2 with TRBJ1-1, with TRBD1 identical over 7 bases. V lost 6 bases and J lost 12; bases outside the gene matches: 13. The CDR3 is made up of 13 amino acids. Germline V gene lookup returns CDR1 SNHLY and CDR2 FYNNEI.

The chain is built from TRBV5-1 and TRBJ1-2; perhaps TRBD1 as D (6 bases). This CDR3 is built from 17 residues. CDR1 and CDR2 from the germline V gene are SGHRS and YFSETQ. With 0 bases removed from V and 4 bases from J, the gap between germline ends came to 19 bases. CDR3 amino acids: CASSLEGVYDNPYGYTF. The CDR3 DNA sequence: TGCGCCAGCAGCTTGGAGGGGGTTTACGACAATCCCTATGGCTACACCTTC.

The rearrangement uses TRBV6-5 and TRBJ1-4; a weak D match, TRBD1 (5 bases). The germline V gene has CDR1 MNHEY and CDR2 SVGAGI. Trimming pared 2 bases from V and 13 bases from J, leaving 20 bases between. The CDR3 spans 15 residues. CDR3 residues: CASSYADGGRGLLFF. The CDR3 DNA reads as TGTGCCAGCAGTTACGCCGACGGAGGACGGGGACTACTGTTTTTT.

The chain has TRBV24-1 and TRBJ1-1; a possible D gene is TRBD1 (5 bases). V was shortened by 8 bases and J by 8 bases, with 11 bases between the two germline ends. The CDR3 has 11 amino acids. Germline V gene data show CDR1 as KGHDR and CDR2 as SFDVKD. CDR3 sequence reads: CATKEAGEAFF. DNA for the CDR3: TGTGCCACCAAAGAGGCAGGGGAAGCTTTCTTT.

The rearrangement uses TRBV19 and TRBJ2-7; 9 bases agree with TRBD2. Losses at the gene ends were 5 bases for V and 2 bases for J; bases not matched to a gene: 10. CDR3 length: 16 residues. The V gene's germline CDR1 is LNHDA and CDR2 SQIVND (reference sequence). DNA of the CDR3: TGTGCCAGTAGTGGGTCCGGGACTAGCTCCGCCTACGAGCAGTACTTC. Translated, it gives CASSGSGTSSAYEQYF.

The V and J genes are TRBV7-3 and TRBJ2-1, with TRBD2 identical over 7 bases. Germline lookup yields CDR1 SGHTA and CDR2 FQGTGA. There are 15 residues in the CDR3. The ends lost 5 bases at V and 7 bases at J; junction bases unmatched: 11. DNA for the CDR3: TGTGCCAGCAGCCCCAACGGGGGGACGGGGAATGAGCAGTTCTTC. Residues: CASSPNGGTGNEQFF.

J is TRBJ2-5 and V is TRBV5-1, with D perhaps TRBD1 (6 bases). The CDR3 sequence is 14 residues long. Per germline, CDR1 SGHRS and CDR2 YFSETQ. The V gene lost 5 bases and the J gene lost 3 bases, with 14 bases spanning the gap. The CDR3 region has the DNA TGCGCCAGCAGTCCCTCACAGGGAAAAGAGACCCAGTACTTC. It translates to CASSPSQGKETQYF.

The rearrangement joins TRBV5-1 to TRBJ2-1, with D hard to call. V was pared by 6 bases and J by 1 base, with 5 bases between. This CDR3 is 12 amino acids long. CDR1 SGHRS and CDR2 YFSETQ come from the germline V gene. CDR3 bases: TGCGCCAGCACGGGTTCCTACAATGAGCAGTTCTTC. This translates into CASTGSYNEQFF.

The chain joins TRBV6-1 to TRBJ2-5, with 7 positions matching TRBD2. V shed 3 bases, J shed 4 bases, and the junction held 2 bases outside the gene matches. This CDR3 contains 13 residues. Per the germline V gene, CDR1 is MNHNS and CDR2 is SASEGT. CDR3 sequence reads: CASSESGGETQYF. CDR3 DNA: TGTGCCAGCAGTGAGTCGGGGGGAGAGACCCAGTACTTC.

V usage is TRBV6-2 or TRBV6-3 and J usage is TRBJ2-7; 8 bases fit TRBD1. The V gene's germline CDR1 is MNHEY and CDR2 SVGEGT. The CDR3 runs 16 residues. J lost 7 bases, V lost 0 bases, and 11 bases had no gene match. The CDR3 protein is CASSYSMARGQGEQYF. DNA for the CDR3: TGTGCCAGCAGTTACTCGATGGCCAGGGGGCAGGGGGAGCAGTACTTC.

This sequence joins TRBV19 and TRBJ2-5; TRBD1 matches at 10 bases. V was pared by 5 bases and J by 3 bases, with 6 bases of the junction left unmatched. CDR3 size: 15 residues. Germline loops: CDR1 LNHDA, CDR2 SQIVND (reference sequence). The CDR3 sequence: CASSSPGTGEETQYF. The CDR3, as DNA: TGTGCCAGTAGTTCCCCCGGGACAGGGGAAGAGACCCAGTACTTC.

This clone was seen once. J is TRBJ2-7 and V is TRBV9; D is ambiguous. The CDR3 has 15 amino acids. Trimming pared 0 bases from V and 3 bases from J, leaving 13 bases between. Per the germline V gene, CDR1 is SGDLS and CDR2 is YYNGEE. CDR3 loop: CASSVGQSALYEQYF. CDR3 DNA: TGTGCCAGCAGCGTAGGGCAGTCTGCCCTCTACGAGCAGTACTTC.

The gene calls are TRBV4-2 and TRBJ2-1; the match to TRBD2 covers 7 bases. The V gene's germline CDR1 is LGHNA and CDR2 YNFKEQ. Losses at the gene ends were 0 bases for V and 7 bases for J; bases not matched to a gene: 9. This CDR3 comprises 16 residues. In nucleotides, the CDR3 is TGTGCCAGCAGCCAAGATCTTAGCGGGTCTGGGAATGAGCAGTTCTTC. It specifies CASSQDLSGSGNEQFF.

This chain links TRBV24-1 with TRBJ2-3, with 7 bases matching TRBD1. Germline trimming cut 4 bases from V and 0 bases from J; bases unmatched to any gene: 6. The germline V gene has CDR1 KGHDR and CDR2 SFDVKD. The CDR3 consists of 16 residues. The CDR3 bases are TGTGCCACCAGTGACTGGGGACAGCAAAGCACAGATACGCAGTATTTT. It specifies CATSDWGQQSTDTQYF.

The V gene is TRBV25-1, the J gene TRBJ2-1; 10 bases are a match to TRBD2. Germline CDR1 reads MGHDK; CDR2 reads SYGVNS. The CDR3 is made up of 16 amino acids. Trimming took 3 bases from V and 5 from J; bases not matched to a gene: 7. The CDR3: CASSETITSGDNEQFF. In nucleotides, the CDR3 is TGTGCCAGCAGTGAGACGATCACTAGCGGGGACAATGAGCAGTTCTTC.

This chain joins TRBV27 and TRBJ2-2; 10 bases map to TRBD2. Per germline, CDR1 MNHEY and CDR2 SMNVEV (reference sequence). V trimming: 1 base; J trimming: 7 bases; junction bases outside the gene matches: 9. The CDR3 is made up of 17 amino acids. The CDR3 DNA reads as TGTGCCAGCAGTTTATTGGGAGCGGGAGGGCCTGGCGGGGAGCTGTTTTTT. This encodes CASSLLGAGGPGGELFF.